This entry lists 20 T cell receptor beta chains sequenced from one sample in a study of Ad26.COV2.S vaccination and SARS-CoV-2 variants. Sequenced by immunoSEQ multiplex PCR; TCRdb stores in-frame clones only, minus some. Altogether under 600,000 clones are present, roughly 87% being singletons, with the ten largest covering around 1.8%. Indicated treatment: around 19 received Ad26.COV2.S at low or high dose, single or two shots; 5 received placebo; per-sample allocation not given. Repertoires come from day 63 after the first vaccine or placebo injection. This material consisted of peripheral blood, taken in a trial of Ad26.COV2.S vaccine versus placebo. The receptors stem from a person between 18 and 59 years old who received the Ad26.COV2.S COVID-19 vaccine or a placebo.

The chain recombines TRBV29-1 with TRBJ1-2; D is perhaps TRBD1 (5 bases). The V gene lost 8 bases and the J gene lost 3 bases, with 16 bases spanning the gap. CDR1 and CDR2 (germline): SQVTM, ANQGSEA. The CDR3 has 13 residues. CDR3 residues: CSPFRESDYGYTF. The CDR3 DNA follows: TGCAGCCCCTTCAGGGAGTCGGACTATGGCTACACCTTC. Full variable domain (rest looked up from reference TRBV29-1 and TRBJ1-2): SAVISQKPSRDICQRGTSLTIQCQVDSQVTMMFWYRQQPGQSLTLIATANQGSEATYESGFVIDKFPISRPNLTFSTLTVSNMSPEDSSIYLCSPFRESDYGYTFGSGTRLTVV.

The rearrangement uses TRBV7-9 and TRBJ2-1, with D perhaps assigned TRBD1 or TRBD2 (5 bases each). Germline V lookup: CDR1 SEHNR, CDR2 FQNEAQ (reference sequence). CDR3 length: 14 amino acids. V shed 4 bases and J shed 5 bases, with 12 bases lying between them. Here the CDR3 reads CASSSVSGHNEQFF. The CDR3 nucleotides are TGTGCCAGCAGCTCGGTTTCGGGACACAATGAGCAGTTCTTC.

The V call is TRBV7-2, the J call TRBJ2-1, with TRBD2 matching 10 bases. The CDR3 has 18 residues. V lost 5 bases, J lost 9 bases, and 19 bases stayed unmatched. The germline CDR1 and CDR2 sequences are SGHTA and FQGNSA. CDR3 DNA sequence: TGTGCCAGCAGCCCCACTCCCGGGGGCAGCGGGAGGGCCCGTGAGCAGTTCTTC. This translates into CASSPTPGGSGRAREQFF.

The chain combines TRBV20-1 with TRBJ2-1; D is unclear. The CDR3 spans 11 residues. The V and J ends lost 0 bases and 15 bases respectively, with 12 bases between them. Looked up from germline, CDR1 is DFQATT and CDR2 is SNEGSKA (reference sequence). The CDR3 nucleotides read TGCAGTGCTAGAGATCCCCATCAGCGGTTCTTC. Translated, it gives CSARDPHQRFF.

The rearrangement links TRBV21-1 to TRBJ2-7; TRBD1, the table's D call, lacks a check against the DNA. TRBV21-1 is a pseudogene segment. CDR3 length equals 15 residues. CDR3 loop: CASLPSGHLSYEQYF. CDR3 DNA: TGTGCCAGCCTACCCTCGGGACACCTCTCCTACGAGCAGTACTTC.

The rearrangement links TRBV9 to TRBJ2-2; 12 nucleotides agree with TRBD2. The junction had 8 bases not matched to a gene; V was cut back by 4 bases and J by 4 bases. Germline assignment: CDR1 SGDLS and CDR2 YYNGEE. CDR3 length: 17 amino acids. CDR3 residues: CASSPRLAGGSTGELFF. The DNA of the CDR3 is TGTGCCAGCAGCCCTCGGCTAGCGGGGGGGAGCACCGGGGAGCTGTTTTTT.

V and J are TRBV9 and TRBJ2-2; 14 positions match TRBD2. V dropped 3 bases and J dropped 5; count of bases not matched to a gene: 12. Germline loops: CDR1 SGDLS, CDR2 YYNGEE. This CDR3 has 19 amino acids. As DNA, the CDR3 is TGTGCCAGCAGCGGACTAGCGGGAGGGCCGGTTTTAAAGACCGGGGAGCTGTTTTTT. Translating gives CASSGLAGGPVLKTGELFF.

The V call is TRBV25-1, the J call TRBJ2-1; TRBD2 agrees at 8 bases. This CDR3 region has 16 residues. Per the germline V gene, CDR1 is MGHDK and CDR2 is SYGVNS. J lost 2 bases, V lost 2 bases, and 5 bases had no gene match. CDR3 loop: CASSEVPGGPYNEQFF. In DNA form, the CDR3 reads TGTGCCAGCAGTGAAGTCCCGGGAGGGCCCTACAATGAGCAGTTCTTC.

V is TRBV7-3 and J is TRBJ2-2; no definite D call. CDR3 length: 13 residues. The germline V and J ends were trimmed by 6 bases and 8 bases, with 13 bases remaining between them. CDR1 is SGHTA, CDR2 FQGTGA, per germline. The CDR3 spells CASSSDTVGELFF. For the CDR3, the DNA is TGTGCCAGCAGTTCTGATACCGTGGGGGAGCTGTTTTTT.

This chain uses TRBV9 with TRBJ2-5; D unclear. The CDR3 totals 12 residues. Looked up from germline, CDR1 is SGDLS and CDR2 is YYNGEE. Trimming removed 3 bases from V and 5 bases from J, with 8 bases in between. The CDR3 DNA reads TGTGCCAGCAGCGATAGTAGGGAGACCCAGTACTTC. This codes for CASSDSRETQYF.

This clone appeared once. The DNA for the CDR3 is TGTGCCAGCAGCCCGCCGGGCTCTGGAAACACCATATATTTT. Its translation is CASSPPGSGNTIYF. J is TRBJ1-3 and V is TRBV28; D unresolved. The V end was cut by 6 bases, the J end by 0 bases, with 9 bases between. This CDR3 is 14 amino acids long. Germline-derived CDR1 and CDR2 are MDHEN and SYDVKM.

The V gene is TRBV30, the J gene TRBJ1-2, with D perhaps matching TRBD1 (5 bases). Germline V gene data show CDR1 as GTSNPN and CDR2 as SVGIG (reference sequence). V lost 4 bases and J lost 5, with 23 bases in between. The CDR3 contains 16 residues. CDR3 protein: CAWTLGRGASRYGYTF. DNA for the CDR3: TGTGCCTGGACCCTTGGGAGGGGCGCGAGTCGTTATGGCTACACCTTC.

CDR3 sequence (DNA): TGTGCCAGCTCAAGAAGGACAAGTATCACAGATACGCAGTATTTT. This sequence encodes CASSRRTSITDTQYF. This chain joins TRBV18 and TRBJ2-3; TRBD1 is a possible D gene (5 bases). The V and J ends lost 5 bases and 2 bases respectively, with 14 bases between them. Looked up from germline, CDR1 is KGHSH and CDR2 is LQKENI. CDR3 length: 15 residues.

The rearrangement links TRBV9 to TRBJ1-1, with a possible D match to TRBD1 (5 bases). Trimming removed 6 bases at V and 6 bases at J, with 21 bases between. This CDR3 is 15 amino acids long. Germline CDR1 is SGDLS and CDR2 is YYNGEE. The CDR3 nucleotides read TGTGCCAGCACTCCTCCCAGGGTTGGGGGAGCTGAAGCTTTCTTT. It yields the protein CASTPPRVGGAEAFF.

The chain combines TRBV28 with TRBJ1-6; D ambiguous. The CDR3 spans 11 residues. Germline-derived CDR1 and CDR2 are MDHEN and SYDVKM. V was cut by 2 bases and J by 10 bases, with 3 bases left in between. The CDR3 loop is CASSLGSPLHF. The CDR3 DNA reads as TGTGCCAGCAGTTTAGGGTCACCCCTCCACTTT.

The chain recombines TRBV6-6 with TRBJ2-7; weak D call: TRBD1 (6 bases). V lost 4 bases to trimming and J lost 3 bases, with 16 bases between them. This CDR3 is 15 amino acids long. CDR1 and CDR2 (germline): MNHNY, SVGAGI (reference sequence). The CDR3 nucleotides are TGTGCCAGCAGTTCCAAAAACCCACAGGGCTACGAGCAGTACTTC. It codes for CASSSKNPQGYEQYF.

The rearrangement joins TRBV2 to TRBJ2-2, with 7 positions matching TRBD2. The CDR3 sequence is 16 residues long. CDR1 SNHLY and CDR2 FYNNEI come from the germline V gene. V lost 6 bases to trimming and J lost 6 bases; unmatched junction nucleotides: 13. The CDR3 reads CASRKGTTREAGELFF. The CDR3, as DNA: TGTGCCAGCAGGAAAGGGACGACCCGGGAGGCCGGGGAGCTGTTTTTT.

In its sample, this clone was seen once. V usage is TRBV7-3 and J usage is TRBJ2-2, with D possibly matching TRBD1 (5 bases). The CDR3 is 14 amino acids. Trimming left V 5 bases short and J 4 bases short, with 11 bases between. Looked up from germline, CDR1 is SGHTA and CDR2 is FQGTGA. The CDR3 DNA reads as TGTGCCAGCAGCCGCGACAGAGGCACCGGGGAGCTGTTTTTT. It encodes CASSRDRGTGELFF.

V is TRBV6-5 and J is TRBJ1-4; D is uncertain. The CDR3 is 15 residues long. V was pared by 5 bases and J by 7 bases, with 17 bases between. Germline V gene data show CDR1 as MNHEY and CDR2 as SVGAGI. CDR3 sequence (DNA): TGTGCCAGCAGTCTATACCGGGGAGAAGGTGAAAAACTGTTTTTT. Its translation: CASSLYRGEGEKLFF.

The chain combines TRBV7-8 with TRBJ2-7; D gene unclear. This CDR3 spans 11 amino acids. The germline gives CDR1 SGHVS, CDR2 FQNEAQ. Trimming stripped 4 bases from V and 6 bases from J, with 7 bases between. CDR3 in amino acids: CASSSPFEQYF. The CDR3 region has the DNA TGTGCCAGCAGCTCTCCCTTCGAGCAGTACTTC.